These 20 T cell receptor beta chains were all obtained from the same sample, sequenced in a study of T cell responses to AZD1222 COVID-19 vaccine. Repertoires were generated with immunoSEQ multiplex PCR, while TCRdb's copy carries only in-frame clones and drops some. Of 130,000 to 150,000 clones in the sample, roughly 88% are singletons; the top ten hold roughly 2%. Sequencing used peripheral blood, obtained 28 days after the second AZD1222 dose. The receptors shown here come from an adult who received the AZD1222 COVID-19 vaccine.

The chain joins TRBV18 to TRBJ1-5; D gene unclear. The germline V gene encodes CDR1 KGHSH and CDR2 LQKENI. The CDR3 runs 12 residues. V gave up 6 bases and J gave up 2 bases, with 5 bases separating them. The CDR3 is CASSQGNQPQHF. The CDR3, as DNA: TGTGCCAGCTCCCAGGGCAATCAGCCCCAGCATTTT.

The chain links TRBV24-1 to TRBJ1-5; D possibly corresponds to TRBD1 (6 bases). V gave up 5 bases and J gave up 6 bases, with 10 bases separating them. This CDR3 contains 13 residues. The V gene's germline CDR1 is KGHDR and CDR2 SFDVKD. CDR3 nucleotide sequence: TGTGCCACCAGTGCGGGGGGCGGTCAGCCCCAGCATTTT. This sequence encodes CATSAGGGQPQHF.

The CDR3 region has the DNA TGCGCCAGCAGCCAGCAGGGAGGTTCACCCCTCCACTTT. Amino acids: CASSQQGGSPLHF. The rearrangement joins TRBV4-1 to TRBJ1-6, with TRBD1 as a possible D gene (5 bases). Germline V CDR1 and CDR2: MGHRA, YSYEKL. The V gene lost 3 bases and the J gene lost 9 bases, with 9 bases spanning the gap. The CDR3 is 13 residues long.

This rearrangement joins TRBV7-2 to TRBJ1-2; tentative D call: TRBD1 (6 bases). CDR3 length: 13 amino acids. Per the germline V gene, CDR1 is SGHTA and CDR2 is FQGNSA. V lost 6 bases to trimming and J lost 4 bases, with 12 bases between them. CDR3 region: CASSGGVGYGYTF. The CDR3 DNA sequence: TGTGCCAGCAGTGGGGGCGTGGGCTATGGCTACACCTTC. The full variable domain, completed using reference TRBV7-2 and TRBJ1-2, is GAGVSQSPSNKVTEKGKDVELRCDPISGHTALYWYRQSLGQGLEFLIYFQGNSAPDKSGLPSDRFSAERTGGSVSTLTIQRTQQEDSAVYLCASSGGVGYGYTFGSGTRLTVV.

The chain couples TRBV6-5 to TRBJ1-6, with TRBD1 as a possible D gene (6 bases). V gave up 8 bases and J gave up 10 bases, with 15 bases separating them. CDR1 is MNHEY and CDR2 is SVGAGI in the germline V gene. The CDR3 extends over 13 amino acids. This chain's CDR3 is CASLGGRGSPLHF. The CDR3 DNA follows: TGTGCCAGCTTGGGGGGCCGGGGGTCACCCCTCCACTTT.

The chain recombines TRBV6-5 with TRBJ1-2; no firm D call. Germline-derived CDR1 and CDR2 are MNHEY and SVGAGI. CDR3 length: 14 residues. V was trimmed by 4 bases and J by 6 bases, leaving 15 bases between them. CDR3 protein: CASSSQGGSNGYTF. In DNA form, the CDR3 reads TGTGCCAGCAGTTCCCAAGGTGGGAGTAATGGCTACACCTTC.

This clone was counted between two and nine times. V usage is TRBV5-5 and J usage is TRBJ2-7; unclear D gene. The CDR3 is 14 residues long. Germline V gene sequence: CDR1 SGHKS, CDR2 YYEKEE (reference sequence). Deletions cut 4 bases from V and 6 bases from J, with 17 bases between. This CDR3 is CASSLTWSDSEQYF. Here the CDR3 DNA reads TGTGCCAGCAGCCTAACGTGGTCCGATTCCGAGCAGTACTTC. Using reference TRBV5-5 and TRBJ2-7 for the parts outside the CDR3, the full variable domain is DAGVTQSPTHLIKTRGQQVTLRCSPISGHKSVSWYQQVLGQGPQFIFQYYEKEERGRGNFPDRFSARQFPNYSSELNVNALLLGDSALYLCASSLTWSDSEQYFGPGTRLTVT.

The chain links TRBV7-8 to TRBJ2-7; TRBD2 aligns across 10 bases. This CDR3 has 15 amino acids. Germline V gives CDR1 SGHVS, CDR2 FQNEAQ. The V gene end was trimmed by 2 bases and the J gene end by 4 bases; junction bases not matched to a gene: 5. In DNA form, the CDR3 reads TGTGCCAGCAGCTTAATGAGCGGGAGGGGGTACGAGCAGTACTTC. Translation gives CASSLMSGRGYEQYF.

The chain joins TRBV5-1 to TRBJ2-1; 12 nucleotides match TRBD2. CDR1 and CDR2 from the germline V gene are SGHRS and YFSETQ. This CDR3 is built from 16 residues. V shed 0 bases, J shed 6 bases, and the junction held 4 bases outside the gene matches. The CDR3 DNA is TGCGCCAGCAGCTTGGGAGGGACTAGCGGGTCCAATGAGCAGTTCTTC. Translated: CASSLGGTSGSNEQFF.

V is TRBV11-1 and J is TRBJ2-7; 9 bases map to TRBD1. The V segment lost 5 bases and the J segment 4 bases; nucleotides outside the gene matches: 3. The CDR3 sequence is 13 residues long. Per the germline V gene, CDR1 is SGHAT and CDR2 is FQDESV (reference sequence). For the CDR3, the DNA is TGTGCCAGCAGCCGGGACAGGGAATACGAGCAGTACTTC. Amino acid sequence: CASSRDREYEQYF. Full variable domain (missing parts from reference TRBV11-1 and TRBJ2-7): EAEVAQSPRYKITEKSQAVAFWCDPISGHATLYWYRQILGQGPELLVQFQDESVVDDSQLPKDRFSAERLKGVDSTLKIQPAELGDSAMYLCASSRDREYEQYFGPGTRLTVT.

This sequence joins TRBV2 and TRBJ1-1, with a possible D match to TRBD1 (6 bases). The CDR3 consists of 12 residues. In germline, CDR1 is SNHLY, CDR2 FYNNEI. The ends were cut back, 7 bases at V and 8 bases at J, with 14 bases in the middle. CDR3 protein: CASTPQGPEAFF. CDR3 DNA: TGTGCCAGCACCCCACAGGGACCCGAAGCTTTCTTT.

The count of this clone is one. V is TRBV4-2 and J is TRBJ1-4; D is uncertain. V dropped 4 bases and J dropped 6 bases, with 9 bases sitting between them. The CDR3 is 13 amino acids. Germline CDR1 and CDR2: LGHNA and YNFKEQ. CDR3 amino acids: CASSRNGDEKLFF. As DNA, the CDR3 is TGTGCCAGCAGCCGGAACGGGGATGAAAAACTGTTTTTT.

V gene TRBV2 combines with J gene TRBJ2-7; unclear D gene. Germline assignment: CDR1 SNHLY and CDR2 FYNNEI. The CDR3 has 15 residues. V lost 7 bases and J 1 base, leaving 17 bases between the germline ends. The CDR3 here is CASTLGLGQSYEQYF. The CDR3 nucleotides are TGTGCCAGCACTCTAGGGTTAGGGCAATCCTACGAGCAGTACTTC.

The rearrangement uses TRBV7-8 and TRBJ1-2; unclear D gene. The germline V and J ends were trimmed by 5 bases and 1 base, with 8 bases remaining between them. The CDR3 extends over 13 amino acids. In germline, CDR1 is SGHVS, CDR2 FQNEAQ. CDR3 sequence (DNA): TGTGCCAGCAGCCAACTCAATAACTATGGCTACACCTTC. Its protein is CASSQLNNYGYTF.

V usage is TRBV24-1 and J usage is TRBJ2-1, with 8 bases aligning to TRBD1. This CDR3 region has 15 residues. After removal of 3 bases from V and 9 bases from J, the junction contained 9 bases not matched to a gene. Germline-derived CDR1 and CDR2 are KGHDR and SFDVKD. CDR3 DNA: TGTGCCACCAGTGATCCGACTGGGACAGGTGGTGAGCAGTTCTTC. Encoded protein: CATSDPTGTGGEQFF.

The rearrangement uses TRBV18 and TRBJ1-3, with TRBD1 matching over 7 bases. Germline loops: CDR1 KGHSH, CDR2 LQKENI. CDR3 length: 14 residues. V trimming: 6 bases; J trimming: 8 bases; junction bases outside the gene matches: 10. As DNA, the CDR3 is TGTGCCAGCTCGCCGACAGGGACTTTCGACACCATATATTTT. It translates to CASSPTGTFDTIYF.

The chain combines TRBV19 with TRBJ1-1, with D hard to call. Germline V gives CDR1 LNHDA, CDR2 SQIVND (reference sequence). V was pared by 10 bases and J by 1 base, with 13 bases between. The CDR3 totals 13 residues. CDR3: CATNVGRNTEAFF. The CDR3 DNA reads TGTGCCACCAATGTCGGACGGAACACTGAAGCTTTCTTT.

In this sample, this clone turned up once. This chain connects TRBV11-2 to TRBJ1-4, with 7 bases fitting TRBD1. After removal of 0 bases from V and 11 bases from J, the junction contained 9 bases not matched to a gene. The CDR3 has 15 amino acids. CDR1 is SGHAT and CDR2 is FQNNGV in the germline V gene. For the CDR3, the DNA is TGTGCCAGCAGCTTAGATCTGGCAGGGGGTAGGAAACTGTTTTTT. It is translated as CASSLDLAGGRKLFF.

J is TRBJ1-6 and V is TRBV6-5, with a tentative D call TRBD1 (6 bases). Trimming stripped 2 bases from V and 9 bases from J, with 14 bases between. This CDR3 spans 15 amino acids. Germline CDR1 and CDR2: MNHEY and SVGAGI. CDR3: CASSYIPGQLSPLHF. CDR3 nucleotide sequence: TGTGCCAGCAGTTACATCCCGGGACAACTTTCACCCCTCCACTTT.

The V call is TRBV2, the J call TRBJ1-2, with a weak D call TRBD1 (5 bases). Trimming took 5 bases from V and 6 from J, leaving 13 bases between them. Per germline, CDR1 SNHLY and CDR2 FYNNEI. This CDR3 is built from 13 residues. This CDR3 reads CASSSGTPNGYTF. The CDR3 region has the DNA TGTGCCAGCAGTTCCGGGACGCCCAATGGCTACACCTTC.